This T cell receptor (beta chain) was recorded in a study of technical replicates of blood from several donors. Profiling relied on immunoSEQ multiplex PCR, and the TCRdb table lists in-frame clones only, not all of them. This sample has 60,000 to 75,000 clones, with approximately 87% found just once. CDR3 length equals 14 residues. V gave up 5 bases and J gave up 6 bases, with 15 bases separating them. Germline values: CDR1 SGHTA, CDR2 FQGTGA. This sequence was found in a human donor in good health. Some clones in this sample may be carry-over from other donors' samples. Sequencing was done on a sample of PBMCs. This chain connects TRBV7-3 to TRBJ2-3; D is unclear. The CDR3 bases are TGTGCCAGCAGCCCAGCAGGCTCCCTGGATACGCAGTATTTT. The encoded protein is CASSPAGSLDTQYF.